A selection of T cell receptor beta chains follows, all from one sample in a study of cytomegalovirus exposure and HLA in healthy donors. Sequencing used immunoSEQ multiplex PCR; TCRdb keeps in-frame clones, though not all of them. The sample carries about 170,000 clones, 77% recorded once. The specimen was PBMCs. Receptors were obtained from a female donor in good health and CMV-seronegative. Each CDR3 is given with its conserved first and last residue. The D gene is left open where the match is weak. Clone sizes are given selectively: once, few, many, or a class where the clone is expanded.

D,size,J,V,DNA,CDR3
.,few,TRBJ2-7,TRBV28,TGTGCCAGCAGTTTTATCGGAACAGGGTCCCTCTCCTACGAGCAGTACTTC,CASSFIGTGSLSYEQYF
.,.,TRBJ2-3,TRBV28,TGTGCCAGCAGTTTCAGGGGCGCAGATACGCAGTATTTT,CASSFRGADTQYF
.,.,TRBJ2-7,TRBV6-6,TGTGCCAGCATTGCTCGGGGGGCCGGCGAGCAGTACTTC,CASIARGAGEQYF
.,.,TRBJ2-7,TRBV4-1,TGCGCCAGCAGCCAAGTACAGTCGGGATCCCACGAGCAGTACTTC,CASSQVQSGSHEQYF
.,.,TRBJ2-3,TRBV29-1,TGCAGCCCGGGGGGCGCAGATACGCAGTATTTT,CSPGGADTQYF
TRBD2,few,TRBJ2-3,TRBV30,TGTGCCTGGAGTGTAGTAGCGGGCCCCACAGATACGCAGTATTTT,CAWSVVAGPTDTQYF
TRBD2,.,TRBJ2-1,TRBV7-9,TGTGCCAGCAGCTTAGGGACTAGCTCCTACAATGAGCAGTTCTTC,CASSLGTSSYNEQFF
TRBD1,.,TRBJ1-1,TRBV6-1,TGTGCCGGAGACAGGGTCCCCTCGATGAACACTGAAGCTTTCTTT,CAGDRVPSMNTEAFF
TRBD1,.,TRBJ1-2,TRBV11-1,TGTGCCAGCAGCGTTGACAGGGTAAACTATGGCTACACCTTC,CASSVDRVNYGYTF
TRBD1,.,TRBJ1-1,TRBV16,TGTGCCAGCAGCCGGGGACAGGGGATGTTAGCTTTCTTT,CASSRGQGMLAFF
.,.,TRBJ2-2,TRBV18,TGTGCCAGCTCACAAGAACAGGGTATTGGCACCGGGGAGCTGTTTTTT,CASSQEQGIGTGELFF
TRBD1,once,TRBJ1-1,TRBV5-1,TGCGCCAGCAGCTCGGGACAGACGAACACTGAAGCTTTCTTT,CASSSGQTNTEAFF
TRBD1,.,TRBJ1-2,TRBV30,TGTGCCTGGAGGGAGGACAGGGGATACTATGGCTACACCTTC,CAWREDRGYYGYTF
.,few,TRBJ2-1,TRBV28,TGTGCCAGCAGTCAAGTCGGACGGGATTCCTACAATGAGCAGTTCTTC,CASSQVGRDSYNEQFF
.,.,TRBJ2-1,TRBV4-3,TGCGCCAGCAGCCAAGGGAGGGGCGGGGTGAACAATGAGCAGTTCTTC,CASSQGRGGVNNEQFF
.,few,TRBJ1-1,TRBV6-1,TGTGCCAGCAGTTTACCGAGGAACACTGAAGCTTTCTTT,CASSLPRNTEAFF
TRBD2,once,TRBJ2-3,TRBV5-6,TGTGCCAGCAGCTTGCCCATGCGGCTAGCGGTTAGCACAGATACGCAGTATTTT,CASSLPMRLAVSTDTQYF
TRBD1,.,TRBJ1-2,TRBV6-1,TGTGCCAGCAGTCCCGACAGGGACTATGGCTACACCTTC,CASSPDRDYGYTF
.,.,TRBJ2-7,TRBV28,TGTGCCAGCAGTTTACAGGGGGGATTATCCTACGAGCAGTACTTC,CASSLQGGLSYEQYF
TRBD1,.,TRBJ2-7,TRBV5-1,TGCGCCAGCAGGACAGGGGGCCAACGATCTGGGTCCTACGAGCAGTACTTC,CASRTGGQRSGSYEQYF
.,.,TRBJ2-7,TRBV5-1,TGCGCCAGCAGCTTCTCTCAGCGAGCCTCCTACGAGCAGTACTTC,CASSFSQRASYEQYF
.,few,TRBJ1-1,TRBV7-8,TGTGCCAGCAGCTTAGGGGGCCTGAACACTGAAGCTTTCTTT,CASSLGGLNTEAFF
.,.,TRBJ2-5,TRBV7-9,TGTTCCAGCAGCCGGGACTACCAAGAGACCCAGTACTTC,CSSSRDYQETQYF
.,.,TRBJ2-2,TRBV5-6,TGTGCCAGCAGCTTGCTTGAGCGAGTCACCGGGGAGCTGTTTTTT,CASSLLERVTGELFF
.,.,TRBJ1-1,TRBV6-5,TGTGCCAGCAGTTACAGGTGGGGCCGGATGAACACTGAAGCTTTCTTT,CASSYRWGRMNTEAFF
TRBD1,few,TRBJ2-3,TRBV4-3,TGCGCCAGCAGCCAAAACAGGGGATCAAATACGCAGTATTTT,CASSQNRGSNTQYF
.,.,TRBJ2-1,TRBV28,TGTGCCAGCAAACTGTGGGGCAGTGAGCAGTTCTTC,CASKLWGSEQFF
.,once,TRBJ1-1,TRBV11-2,TGTGCCAGCAGTTGGGGCTCGAACACTGAAGCTTTCTTT,CASSWGSNTEAFF
TRBD2,few,TRBJ2-7,TRBV7-9,TGTGCCAGCACGATAGCGGGGAGGGAGCAGTACTTC,CASTIAGREQYF
.,.,TRBJ1-1,TRBV9,TGTGCCAGCAGCACCGGACAGAGTAGGACTGAAGCTTTCTTT,CASSTGQSRTEAFF
TRBD1,.,TRBJ1-5,TRBV28,TGTGCCAGCAGTTTACCCGGGACAGACAATCAGCCCCAGCATTTT,CASSLPGTDNQPQHF
.,.,TRBJ2-5,TRBV6-5,TGTGCCAGCAGTTACACACACAGTCTCCAAGAGACCCAGTACTTC,CASSYTHSLQETQYF
TRBD2,.,TRBJ2-3,TRBV10-3,TGTGCCATCAGTACGGGCGGGGGGGCCGGTAGCACAGATACGCAGTATTTT,CAISTGGGAGSTDTQYF
.,few,TRBJ1-2,TRBV6-5,TGTGCCAGCAGCCCACAGTCGAACTATGGCTACACCTTC,CASSPQSNYGYTF
.,.,TRBJ2-7,TRBV28,TGTGCCAGCAGTTTTGGGCCCTCCTACGAGCAGTACTTC,CASSFGPSYEQYF
.,.,TRBJ1-6,TRBV4-3,TGCGCCAGCAGCCAAGGTATAACGGGGTATAATTCACCCCTCCACTTT,CASSQGITGYNSPLHF
TRBD1,.,TRBJ1-1,TRBV6-7,TGTGCCAGCAGTTACACCTACGGACAGGGAGACACTGAAGCTTTCTTT,CASSYTYGQGDTEAFF
TRBD1,.,TRBJ2-7,TRBV5-4,TGTGCCAGCAGCCCGGGACAGGTTACCTACGAGCAGTACTTC,CASSPGQVTYEQYF
.,.,TRBJ1-3,TRBV2,TGTGCCAGCAGTGGCCAGGGGAGCTCTGGAAACACCATATATTTT,CASSGQGSSGNTIYF
TRBD2,.,TRBJ2-2,TRBV7-2,TGTGCCAGCAGCAGGCAAACACTAGCGGGGGGCCCCACCGGGGAGCTGTTTTTT,CASSRQTLAGGPTGELFF
.,.,TRBJ1-6,TRBV5-5,TGTGCCAGCAGCTTGTATCGGGATTCACCCCTCCACTTT,CASSLYRDSPLHF
.,.,TRBJ2-5,TRBV7-2,TGTGCCAGCCGCCCGACGGGGGTAGAGACCCAGTACTTC,CASRPTGVETQYF
TRBD1,.,TRBJ1-2,TRBV6-5,TGTGCCAGCAGTTTACCGGGACAGGGCCGTCAGGGCTACACCTTC,CASSLPGQGRQGYTF
.,.,TRBJ2-2,TRBV7-9,TGTGCCAGCAGCTTAGATAGAGGCGTGACAGCCACCGGGGAGCTGTTTTTT,CASSLDRGVTATGELFF
.,.,TRBJ1-5,TRBV29-1,TGCAGCGTTGCTTCGGGGAGGCAGCAGCCCCAGCATTTT,CSVASGRQQPQHF
TRBD2,once,TRBJ2-5,TRBV5-1,TGCGCCAGCAGCGACGGGACTAGTCTTCAGGAGACCCAGTACTTC,CASSDGTSLQETQYF
.,.,TRBJ1-5,TRBV9,TGTGCCAGCAGCGACGGACTTAGCAATCAGCCCCAGCATTTT,CASSDGLSNQPQHF
TRBD2,.,TRBJ2-7,TRBV4-3,TGCGCCAGCAGCCAAGTTGCGGGGGACTACGAGCAGTACTTC,CASSQVAGDYEQYF